A selection of T cell receptor beta chains follows, all from one sample in a study of shared clonotypes between healthy human individuals. The data were produced by immunoSEQ multiplex PCR, yet TCRdb's version contains in-frame clones alone and is incomplete. The sample comprises under 2,500,000 clones, approximately 94% of which are singletons, and about 0.13% rests with the top ten. Sequencing was done on a sample of naive CD4+ T cells sorted from blood. All receptors come from a man between 18 and 29 years old in good health. Both conserved end residues are part of each CDR3. D genes are given only for firm matches. Size tells how often a clone was seen (once, few, many) or the class of an expanded clone, and some rows leave it out.

V gene	J gene	clone size	D gene	CDR3 DNA	CDR3 protein
TRBV6-5	TRBJ2-1	NA	NA	TGTGCCAGCAGTTATTTGTCGGATAACAATGAGCAGTTCTTC	CASSYLSDNNEQFF
TRBV10-3	TRBJ2-3	NA	TRBD2	TGTGCCATCAGTGGAGAACCTCCTAGCGGGAGCTTACCAGATACGCAGTATTTT	CAISGEPPSGSLPDTQYF
TRBV28	TRBJ2-2	once	NA	TGTGCCAGCAGCCCCTACGGGCTAGCAGGGGGGCCCAAGGTCGGGGAGCTGTTTTTT	CASSPYGLAGGPKVGELFF
TRBV11-2	TRBJ2-5	NA	NA	TGTGCCAGCAGCTTCCACCAGAGTGGCGGGGTCGAGACCCAGTACTTC	CASSFHQSGGVETQYF
TRBV28	TRBJ2-7	NA	NA	TGTGCCAGCAGTTCGCAAACCACTGGGCTGGGGGGGCAGTACTTC	CASSSQTTGLGGQYF
TRBV19	TRBJ1-1	NA	NA	TGTGCCAGTAGGAGGGGGACGGTAGGACCTATGAACACTGAAGCTTTCTTT	CASRRGTVGPMNTEAFF
TRBV2	TRBJ2-5	NA	NA	TGTGCCAGCAGGGTATTAGGGGCTGAGACCCAGTACTTC	CASRVLGAETQYF
TRBV28	TRBJ1-5	NA	NA	TGTGCCAGCAGTGCCGTCCTGGGGAAGGGCAATCAGCCCCAGCATTTT	CASSAVLGKGNQPQHF
TRBV28	TRBJ1-1	NA	TRBD1	TGTGCCAGCAGTCCCGGGACAGGCGGAGCGGCTTTCTTT	CASSPGTGGAAFF
TRBV7-9	TRBJ2-1	NA	NA	TGTGCCAGCAGCTTCGCAGGGAGGTCTTACAATGAGCAGTTCTTC	CASSFAGRSYNEQFF
TRBV4-3	TRBJ2-2	once	NA	TGCGCCAGCAGTCTCAGTACCGGCAAGAACACCGGGGAGCTGTTTTTT	CASSLSTGKNTGELFF
TRBV6-1	TRBJ2-2	few	NA	TGTGCCAGCAGTGAAGGAGGGCGACGCGGGAAGAACACCGGGGAGCTGTTTTTT	CASSEGGRRGKNTGELFF
TRBV7-2	TRBJ2-7	NA	TRBD2	TGTGCCAGCAGCTTAATCGGACTAGCGGGAGAGGGGTCCTACGAGCAGTACTTC	CASSLIGLAGEGSYEQYF
TRBV5-4	TRBJ1-1	NA	TRBD1	TGTGCCAGCAACGACAGGGGGAACACTGAAGCTTTCTTT	CASNDRGNTEAFF
TRBV19	TRBJ2-5	NA	NA	TGTGCCAGTAGTCCTGTAGGGGGGAGCCTAAAAAAGACCCAGTACTTC	CASSPVGGSLKKTQYF
TRBV5-4	TRBJ1-2	NA	NA	TGTGCCAGCAGCTCAGACGGGAACTATGGCTACACCTTC	CASSSDGNYGYTF
TRBV7-3	TRBJ2-2	NA	NA	TGTGCCAGCAGCCCGGGGCTTAACACCGGGGAGCTGTTTTTT	CASSPGLNTGELFF
TRBV14	TRBJ2-6	NA	NA	TGTGCCAGCAGCCAAGGGTGGACTGGGGCCAACGTCCTGACTTTC	CASSQGWTGANVLTF
TRBV10-3	TRBJ1-2	NA	NA	TGTGCCACATGGGCGGGAGCTAACTATGGCTACACCTTC	CATWAGANYGYTF
TRBV4-1	TRBJ1-5	NA	NA	TGCGCCAGCAGCCAAGTAGGACAGCCAAATCAGCCCCAGCATTTT	CASSQVGQPNQPQHF
TRBV6-1	TRBJ1-1	once	NA	TGTGCCAGCCCCGCGCCCGGGGGGCGCGCCACTGAAGCTTTCTTT	CASPAPGGRATEAFF
TRBV28	TRBJ2-7	NA	NA	TGTGCCAGCATCCAGACGGCTTCCTACGAGCAGTACTTC	CASIQTASYEQYF
TRBV7-3	TRBJ2-1	NA	TRBD1	TGTGCCAGCAGCTTAAGGGACAGGGGAAGTGAGCAGTTCTTC	CASSLRDRGSEQFF
TRBV5-6	TRBJ2-3	once	TRBD2	TGTGCCAGCAGCCTAACCGGGACTAGCGGCACAGATACGCAGTATTTT	CASSLTGTSGTDTQYF
TRBV7-2	TRBJ2-5	NA	TRBD2	TGTGCCAGCAGCTTAGGTGCTAGCGGGAGGCAGCCCCAGTACTTC	CASSLGASGRQPQYF
TRBV27	TRBJ1-1	NA	NA	TGTGCCAGCAGCCTACTCGGGGTGAACACTGAAGCTTTCTTT	CASSLLGVNTEAFF
TRBV30	TRBJ2-5	NA	NA	TGTGCCTGGAGTGAGACGCTCCAAGAGACCCAGTACTTC	CAWSETLQETQYF
TRBV7-9	TRBJ1-2	NA	TRBD1	TGTGCCAGCAGCTCTGGACAGGGGTATGGCTACACCTTC	CASSSGQGYGYTF
TRBV18	TRBJ1-2	NA	NA	TGTGCCAGCTCACCATGGGAAGAGGGCTACACCTTC	CASSPWEEGYTF
TRBV28	TRBJ1-5	NA	NA	TGTGCCAGCACTCTAGGGGGTAAGGGTCAGCCCCAGCATTTT	CASTLGGKGQPQHF
TRBV9	TRBJ2-7	NA	TRBD1	TGTGCCAGCAGCGTGGGCGTCGGACAGGGAACCTACGAGCAGTACTTC	CASSVGVGQGTYEQYF
TRBV2	TRBJ1-2	NA	NA	TGTGCCAGCAGTGACGAGGTTGCCGGGGATGGCTACACCTTC	CASSDEVAGDGYTF
TRBV11-2	TRBJ2-5	NA	TRBD1	TGTGCCAGCAGCTTAGACCGGACAGGGAGCCAAGAGACCCAGTACTTC	CASSLDRTGSQETQYF
TRBV6-5	TRBJ1-6	NA	NA	TGTGCCAGCAGTCCTCTGGGGACGGATAATTCACCCCTCCACTTT	CASSPLGTDNSPLHF
TRBV9	TRBJ2-2	NA	TRBD1	TGTGCCAGCAGCGTAGGTGATGGGAGAACAGGGGCCACCGGGGAGCTGTTTTTT	CASSVGDGRTGATGELFF
TRBV6-6	TRBJ1-1	NA	NA	TGTGCCAGCAGTTTCCAGGGAGGCCTAGAAGCTTTCTTT	CASSFQGGLEAFF
TRBV7-6	TRBJ1-5	NA	NA	TGTGCCAGCAGCTTAGGAGCGGGGGTTAGCAATCAGCCCCAGCATTTT	CASSLGAGVSNQPQHF
TRBV28	TRBJ1-1	NA	TRBD1	TGTGCCAGCAGTCTAACAGGGGTCCGGAACACTGAAGCTTTCTTT	CASSLTGVRNTEAFF
TRBV5-6	TRBJ1-5	NA	NA	TGTGCCAGCAGCTTGTTGGGGTATAGCAATCAGCCCCAGCATTTT	CASSLLGYSNQPQHF